This is a list of T cell receptor beta chains from one sample in a study of human T cells and chemical hapten exposure. TCRdb called the RACE reads again in MiXCR, with one record for every CDR3 protein. The table includes roughly 120,000 distinct CDR3 sequences, approximately 9.5% detected once. Sequencing was performed on whole blood. These receptors were obtained from a male donor in good health. Some clones in this sample may be carry-over from other donors' samples. CDR3s include the opening cysteine and the closing phenylalanine or tryptophan. D genes are given only for firm matches. Clone size, where shown, is once, few, many, or a class for clones that have expanded.

v_call: TRBV10-1
d_call: -
clone_size: many
j_call: TRBJ2-7
cdr3_aa: CASSEGYEQYF
cdr3_nt: TGTGCCAGCAGCGAGGGGTACGAGCAGTACTTC

v_call: TRBV6-2/TRBV6-3
d_call: -
clone_size: few
j_call: TRBJ2-1
cdr3_aa: CASSRGTVDEQFF
cdr3_nt: TGTGCCAGCAGTCGCGGGACAGTCGATGAGCAGTTCTTC

v_call: TRBV12-3/TRBV12-4
d_call: -
clone_size: -
j_call: TRBJ2-1
cdr3_aa: CASSLSAEQFF
cdr3_nt: TGTGCCAGCAGTTTGTCGGCCGAGCAGTTCTTC

v_call: TRBV5-5
d_call: TRBD2
clone_size: few
j_call: TRBJ2-5
cdr3_aa: CASSFRITSGGAQETQYF
cdr3_nt: TGTGCCAGCAGCTTCAGGATCACTAGCGGGGGGGCACAAGAGACCCAGTACTTC

v_call: TRBV19
d_call: -
clone_size: -
j_call: TRBJ1-4
cdr3_aa: CASSMRDGEKLFF
cdr3_nt: TGTGCCAGTAGTATGAGGGACGGAGAAAAACTGTTTTTT

v_call: TRBV12-3/TRBV12-4
d_call: TRBD1
clone_size: many
j_call: TRBJ1-1
cdr3_aa: CASSEGTGNTEAFF
cdr3_nt: TGTGCCAGCAGTGAAGGGACAGGGAACACTGAAGCTTTCTTT

v_call: TRBV12-3/TRBV12-4
d_call: -
clone_size: -
j_call: TRBJ2-2
cdr3_aa: CASSPEAGELFF
cdr3_nt: TGTGCCAGCAGCCCGGAAGCCGGGGAGCTGTTTTTT

v_call: TRBV6-1
d_call: -
clone_size: many
j_call: TRBJ1-1
cdr3_aa: CASSGAGRPEAFF
cdr3_nt: TGTGCCAGCAGTGGGGCAGGGAGGCCTGAAGCTTTCTTT

v_call: TRBV6-4
d_call: -
clone_size: many
j_call: TRBJ2-7
cdr3_aa: CAEAHPYEQYF
cdr3_nt: TGTGCCGAGGCGCACCCCTACGAGCAGTACTTC

v_call: TRBV6-5
d_call: -
clone_size: many
j_call: TRBJ1-1
cdr3_aa: CASRRGNRMNTEAFF
cdr3_nt: TGTGCCAGCAGAAGGGGTAACAGAATGAACACTGAAGCTTTCTTT

v_call: TRBV27
d_call: TRBD1
clone_size: many
j_call: TRBJ1-5
cdr3_aa: CASSSLLQGFNQPQHF
cdr3_nt: TGTGCCAGCAGTTCGCTACTACAGGGGTTCAATCAGCCCCAGCATTTT

v_call: TRBV20-1
d_call: TRBD1
clone_size: -
j_call: TRBJ2-2
cdr3_aa: CSARDQFGQATGELFF
cdr3_nt: TGCAGTGCTAGAGATCAATTTGGACAGGCCACCGGGGAGCTGTTTTTT

v_call: TRBV6-5
d_call: -
clone_size: -
j_call: TRBJ2-3
cdr3_aa: CASSYAGLTGTDTQYF
cdr3_nt: TGTGCCAGCAGTTACGCGGGACTCACCGGCACAGATACGCAGTATTTT

v_call: TRBV7-2
d_call: -
clone_size: once
j_call: TRBJ2-5
cdr3_aa: CASSPNLWGQETKYF
cdr3_nt: TGTGCCAGCAGCCCTAATTTGTGGGGCCAAGAGACCAAGTACTTC

v_call: TRBV29-1
d_call: -
clone_size: many
j_call: TRBJ1-2
cdr3_aa: CSVEETPTANYGYTF
cdr3_nt: TGCAGCGTTGAAGAGACACCCACTGCTAACTATGGCTACACCTTC

v_call: TRBV19
d_call: TRBD1
clone_size: -
j_call: TRBJ2-2
cdr3_aa: CASSRDRQGPTGELFF
cdr3_nt: TGTGCCAGTAGTAGGGATCGACAGGGCCCAACCGGGGAGCTGTTTTTT

v_call: TRBV12-3/TRBV12-4
d_call: -
clone_size: -
j_call: TRBJ2-2
cdr3_aa: CASSLEVGTGELFF
cdr3_nt: TGTGCCAGCAGTTTAGAGGTCGGCACCGGGGAGCTGTTTTTT

v_call: TRBV12-3/TRBV12-4
d_call: -
clone_size: many
j_call: TRBJ1-2
cdr3_aa: CASSLGPAYGYTF
cdr3_nt: TGTGCCAGCAGTTTAGGGCCAGCCTATGGCTACACCTTC

v_call: TRBV9
d_call: -
clone_size: -
j_call: TRBJ1-3
cdr3_aa: CASSADPDTIYF
cdr3_nt: TGTGCCAGCAGCGCCGACCCGGACACCATATATTTT

v_call: TRBV12-3/TRBV12-4
d_call: -
clone_size: many
j_call: TRBJ1-2
cdr3_aa: CASSPGGSNYGYTF
cdr3_nt: TGTGCCAGCAGTCCTGGCGGTTCTAACTATGGCTACACCTTC

v_call: TRBV20-1
d_call: -
clone_size: many
j_call: TRBJ2-1
cdr3_aa: CSARAPGGGLYNEQFF
cdr3_nt: TGCAGTGCTAGAGCCCCGGGGGGCGGGCTCTACAATGAGCAGTTCTTC

v_call: TRBV5-1
d_call: TRBD2
clone_size: once
j_call: TRBJ2-1
cdr3_aa: CASSERDIPGTSGTYNEQFF
cdr3_nt: TGCGCCAGCAGCGAGAGGGACATTCCCGGGACTAGCGGGACCTACAATGAGCAGTTCTTC

v_call: TRBV27
d_call: -
clone_size: -
j_call: TRBJ1-2
cdr3_aa: CASSSPGQNYGYTF
cdr3_nt: TGTGCCAGCAGTTCCCCCGGACAGAACTATGGCTACACCTTC

v_call: TRBV18
d_call: -
clone_size: many
j_call: TRBJ1-5
cdr3_aa: CASSPINQPQHF
cdr3_nt: TGTGCCAGCTCACCTATTAATCAGCCCCAGCATTTT

v_call: TRBV5-1
d_call: -
clone_size: -
j_call: TRBJ2-7
cdr3_aa: CASSLEQGRAGEQYF
cdr3_nt: TGCGCCAGCAGCTTGGAACAGGGAAGAGCCGGCGAGCAGTACTTC

v_call: TRBV13
d_call: -
clone_size: few
j_call: TRBJ2-7
cdr3_aa: CASSPGDLLSYEQYF
cdr3_nt: TGTGCCAGCAGCCCAGGGGACCTTCTCTCCTACGAGCAGTACTTC

v_call: TRBV28
d_call: -
clone_size: many
j_call: TRBJ2-7
cdr3_aa: CASSHRYEQYF
cdr3_nt: TGTGCCAGCAGTCACCGCTACGAGCAGTACTTC

v_call: TRBV3-1
d_call: TRBD1
clone_size: many
j_call: TRBJ2-1
cdr3_aa: CASSPWTGKNEQFF
cdr3_nt: TGTGCCAGCAGCCCCTGGACAGGGAAGAATGAGCAGTTCTTC

v_call: TRBV12-3/TRBV12-4
d_call: -
clone_size: -
j_call: TRBJ2-2
cdr3_aa: CASDLAGELFF
cdr3_nt: TGTGCCAGCGACCTGGCCGGGGAGCTGTTTTTT

v_call: TRBV12-3/TRBV12-4
d_call: -
clone_size: few
j_call: TRBJ1-6
cdr3_aa: CASSLGRNSPLHF
cdr3_nt: TGTGCCAGCAGTTTAGGCCGCAATTCACCCCTCCACTTT

v_call: TRBV10-3
d_call: -
clone_size: few
j_call: TRBJ1-4
cdr3_aa: CAISESGSRNEKLFF
cdr3_nt: TGTGCCATCAGTGAGTCTGGAAGTCGTAATGAAAAACTGTTTTTT

v_call: TRBV5-1
d_call: TRBD2
clone_size: -
j_call: TRBJ2-1
cdr3_aa: CASSLDRGEWGEQFF
cdr3_nt: TGCGCCAGCAGCTTGGACCGGGGGGAATGGGGTGAGCAGTTCTTC

v_call: TRBV9
d_call: -
clone_size: -
j_call: TRBJ2-7
cdr3_aa: CASSVGNLRPGDEQYF
cdr3_nt: TGTGCCAGCAGCGTAGGGAATCTACGCCCGGGGGACGAGCAGTACTTC

v_call: TRBV29-1
d_call: -
clone_size: many
j_call: TRBJ1-2
cdr3_aa: CSVGGRGVFSYGYTF
cdr3_nt: TGCAGCGTTGGCGGTCGGGGGGTATTTTCCTATGGCTACACCTTC

v_call: TRBV7-9
d_call: -
clone_size: few
j_call: TRBJ1-5
cdr3_aa: CASSLVPDGSNQPQHF
cdr3_nt: TGTGCCAGCAGCTTAGTCCCCGACGGTAGCAATCAGCCCCAGCATTTT

v_call: TRBV29-1
d_call: -
clone_size: few
j_call: TRBJ2-5
cdr3_aa: CSVPGPRKETQYF
cdr3_nt: TGCAGCGTACCGGGGCCGCGAAAAGAGACCCAGTACTTC

v_call: TRBV27
d_call: TRBD1
clone_size: few
j_call: TRBJ2-1
cdr3_aa: CASSSDRGVWDEQFF
cdr3_nt: TGTGCCAGCAGTTCCGACAGGGGGGTTTGGGATGAGCAGTTCTTC

v_call: TRBV12-3/TRBV12-4
d_call: -
clone_size: -
j_call: TRBJ2-1
cdr3_aa: CASSFPGGVGPNEQFF
cdr3_nt: TGTGCCAGCAGTTTTCCCGGGGGTGTGGGCCCCAATGAGCAGTTCTTC

v_call: TRBV5-4
d_call: TRBD2
clone_size: few
j_call: TRBJ2-2
cdr3_aa: CASSGLGATSGLTGELFF
cdr3_nt: TGTGCCAGCAGCGGTTTGGGTGCGACTAGCGGACTCACCGGGGAGCTGTTTTTT

v_call: TRBV27
d_call: -
clone_size: -
j_call: TRBJ2-7
cdr3_aa: CASSTPGLSNAEQYF
cdr3_nt: TGTGCCAGCAGCACCCCTGGACTTTCCAACGCCGAGCAGTACTTC

v_call: TRBV9
d_call: -
clone_size: many
j_call: TRBJ2-6
cdr3_aa: CASSVGSGMGANVLTF
cdr3_nt: TGTGCCAGCAGCGTAGGATCAGGGATGGGGGCCAACGTCCTGACTTTC

v_call: TRBV3-1
d_call: -
clone_size: few
j_call: TRBJ1-1
cdr3_aa: CASSLLSGLNTEAFF
cdr3_nt: TGTGCCAGCAGCCTCCTGTCGGGGTTGAACACTGAAGCTTTCTTT

v_call: TRBV12-3/TRBV12-4
d_call: -
clone_size: few
j_call: TRBJ2-1
cdr3_aa: CASNSWAGDEQFF
cdr3_nt: TGTGCCAGCAATTCCTGGGCAGGGGATGAGCAGTTCTTC

v_call: TRBV12-3/TRBV12-4
d_call: -
clone_size: few
j_call: TRBJ1-5
cdr3_aa: CASSGGTTNQPQHF
cdr3_nt: TGTGCCAGCAGTGGAGGGACGACAAATCAGCCCCAGCATTTT

v_call: TRBV18
d_call: -
clone_size: -
j_call: TRBJ2-3
cdr3_aa: CASSPLVAGRGPNTDTQYF
cdr3_nt: TGTGCCAGCTCACCATTAGTAGCGGGCCGGGGGCCGAACACAGATACGCAGTATTTT

v_call: TRBV12-3/TRBV12-4
d_call: -
clone_size: many
j_call: TRBJ1-6
cdr3_aa: CASSLGRVGSYNSPLHF
cdr3_nt: TGTGCCAGCAGTTTAGGGAGGGTTGGGTCCTATAATTCACCCCTCCACTTT

v_call: TRBV23-1
d_call: -
clone_size: -
j_call: TRBJ1-2
cdr3_aa: CASSVPKAGFYENGYTF
cdr3_nt: TGCGCCAGCAGTGTGCCGAAAGCGGGGTTTTATGAGAATGGCTACACCTTC

v_call: TRBV6-5
d_call: -
clone_size: -
j_call: TRBJ2-7
cdr3_aa: CASSYSEPNDEQYF
cdr3_nt: TGTGCCAGCAGTTACTCCGAGCCCAACGACGAGCAGTACTTC

v_call: TRBV5-5
d_call: -
clone_size: many
j_call: TRBJ1-1
cdr3_aa: CASSPTENTEAFF
cdr3_nt: TGTGCCAGCAGCCCGACAGAGAACACTGAAGCTTTCTTT

v_call: TRBV9
d_call: TRBD1
clone_size: few
j_call: TRBJ2-1
cdr3_aa: CASSVGQGADEQFF
cdr3_nt: TGTGCCAGCAGCGTAGGCCAGGGGGCAGATGAGCAGTTCTTC

v_call: TRBV6-2/TRBV6-3
d_call: -
clone_size: -
j_call: TRBJ1-5
cdr3_aa: CASTALRLINQPQHF
cdr3_nt: TGTGCCAGCACTGCGCTCCGCTTAATCAATCAGCCCCAGCATTTT

v_call: TRBV6-5
d_call: -
clone_size: -
j_call: TRBJ1-1
cdr3_aa: CASSYAGRNTEAFF
cdr3_nt: TGTGCCAGCAGTTACGCAGGGCGGAACACTGAAGCTTTCTTT

v_call: TRBV4-2
d_call: -
clone_size: -
j_call: TRBJ2-5
cdr3_aa: CASSQDSGTSFEGTQYF
cdr3_nt: TGTGCCAGCAGCCAAGATAGTGGGACATCGTTCGAAGGAACCCAGTACTTC

v_call: TRBV5-4
d_call: TRBD2
clone_size: many
j_call: TRBJ2-3
cdr3_aa: CASSSTSGGANPTDTQYF
cdr3_nt: TGTGCCAGCAGCTCCACTAGCGGGGGAGCCAACCCCACAGATACGCAGTATTTT

v_call: TRBV19
d_call: -
clone_size: few
j_call: TRBJ1-3
cdr3_aa: CATTGGSGNTIYF
cdr3_nt: TGTGCCACGACCGGTGGGTCAGGAAACACCATATATTTT

v_call: TRBV14
d_call: TRBD1
clone_size: few
j_call: TRBJ2-5
cdr3_aa: CASRETGLETQYF
cdr3_nt: TGTGCCAGCAGAGAGACAGGGTTAGAGACCCAGTACTTC

v_call: TRBV7-2
d_call: -
clone_size: many
j_call: TRBJ2-5
cdr3_aa: CASSLNLEETQYF
cdr3_nt: TGTGCCAGCAGCTTAAACCTAGAAGAGACCCAGTACTTC

v_call: TRBV5-4
d_call: TRBD2
clone_size: few
j_call: TRBJ2-1
cdr3_aa: CASSLGAGESNEQFF
cdr3_nt: TGTGCCAGCAGCTTAGGGGCGGGAGAAAGCAATGAGCAGTTCTTC

v_call: TRBV18
d_call: -
clone_size: -
j_call: TRBJ2-6
cdr3_aa: CASSGVGANVLTF
cdr3_nt: TGTGCCAGCTCCGGGGTTGGGGCCAACGTCCTGACTTTC

v_call: TRBV7-9
d_call: TRBD2
clone_size: few
j_call: TRBJ2-1
cdr3_aa: CASSSKGLAEIYNEQFF
cdr3_nt: TGTGCCAGCAGCTCCAAGGGACTAGCGGAGATCTACAATGAGCAGTTCTTC